This paragraph reports one T cell receptor (beta chain). Its antigen remains unidentified. The record originates from a study of T cell responses to AZD1222 COVID-19 vaccine. General study points: A reported finding is that nearly half of spike-specific TCRs target unmutated variant regions.

Assay used: immunoSEQ multiplex PCR; TCRdb lists only in-frame clones, some missing. The table records approximately 150,000 clones, about 90% of them present only once. V lost 5 bases and J 0 bases, leaving 15 bases between the germline ends. The CDR3 consists of 16 residues. Germline V lookup: CDR1 SGHTA, CDR2 FQGNSA. The chain has TRBV7-2 and TRBJ2-3; perhaps TRBD2 as D (6 bases). Sequenced here: peripheral blood, sampled 28 days after the second AZD1222 dose. The TCR comes from an adult who received the AZD1222 COVID-19 vaccine. Here the CDR3 DNA reads TGTGCCAGCAGCCGCCTGGCGGGGATAAGCACAGATACGCAGTATTTT. Translating gives CASSRLAGISTDTQYF.